Given below is one T cell receptor beta chain in context. The data stem from a study of cytomegalovirus exposure and HLA in healthy donors. V was pared by 6 bases and J by 6 bases, with 10 bases of the junction left unmatched. This CDR3 region has 14 residues. The germline V gene has CDR1 KGHSH and CDR2 LQKENI. Primers included in the PCR were 60 Vbeta and 13 Jbeta primers. Method: immunoSEQ multiplex PCR; TCRdb's copy keeps in-frame clones and lacks some. The sample consists of roughly 180,000 clones, 78% of them appearing once. The receptor was isolated from a female donor in good health and CMV-seronegative. This chain uses TRBV18 with TRBJ2-7, with 8 bases matching TRBD1. Sequenced sample: PBMCs. Written as DNA, the CDR3 is TGTGCCAGCTCCTCCGGGACAGGCCTTTTCGAGCAGTACTTC. Amino acids: CASSSGTGLFEQYF.